One sample yielded the 14 T cell receptor beta chains listed below, sequenced in a study of T cell repertoires in cytomegalovirus infection (dated by TCRdb to about 2019). Sequencing instrument: Illumina HiSeq 1500. TCRdb took the public reads, trimmed them with fastp at Q25, ran MiXCR for clone calling and kept in-frame beta chains. For every CDR3 protein sequence, its rows merge into one entry that carries the most common genes and DNA. For this sample there are around 530,000 distinct CDR3 sequences; about 30% appear just once. The ten top clones hold less than 15% of the sample. Sequenced material: PBMCs. Receptor source: a human donor in good health (CMV status not recorded). Some clones in this sample may be carry-over from other donors' samples.

This clonotype appeared once. The chain recombines TRBV11-3 with TRBJ2-1; D is undetermined. Germline V CDR1 and CDR2: SGHNT, YENEEA. The CDR3 is 15 amino acids. The V gene lost 6 bases and the J gene lost 6 bases, with 18 bases spanning the gap. CDR3 bases: TGTGCCAGCAGTCGAGGAGAAGAGGTACGCAATGAGCAGTTCTTC. Its translation is CASSRGEEVRNEQFF.

This clonotype was counted between two and nine times. V usage is TRBV28 and J usage is TRBJ2-5; TRBD2 matches at 8 bases. Germline V gene sequence: CDR1 MDHEN, CDR2 SYDVKM. The trim removed 6 bases at V and 6 bases at J, leaving 12 bases unmatched. The CDR3 runs to 15 residues. The CDR3 region has the DNA TGTGCCAGCAGCTACGAGGAGCGGGAGTTTCAGACCCAGTACTTC. It yields the protein CASSYEEREFQTQYF.

The V call is TRBV5-6, the J call TRBJ2-2, with unresolved D. With 3 bases removed from V and 8 bases from J, the gap between germline ends came to 8 bases. The CDR3 is made up of 12 amino acids. Germline loops: CDR1 SGHDT, CDR2 YYEEEE. CDR3 DNA sequence: TGTGCCAGCAGCTGGGCCACGGGGGAGCTGTTTTTT. Translating it yields CASSWATGELFF.

Only one count was recorded for this clonotype. The rearrangement uses TRBV6-1 and TRBJ2-7; 7 nucleotides match TRBD1. J was trimmed by 5 bases and V by 6 bases; bases with no gene match: 1. CDR3 size: 11 residues. Germline V lookup: CDR1 MNHNS, CDR2 SASEGT. The CDR3 spells CASRQGHEQYV. CDR3 sequence (DNA): TGTGCCAGCAGACAGGGGCACGAGCAGTACGTC.

This clonotype appeared a few times. Relative to the germline gene, one junction end is altered; a read error may explain this. The chain combines TRBV15 with TRBJ1-2, with unresolved D. The CDR3 runs 17 residues. Germline V lookup: CDR1 LNHNV, CDR2 YYDKDF (reference sequence). The CDR3 DNA follows: TGTGCCACCCGCAGCGTCAGCCAAGAAAGCCCCTACTATGGCTACACCTTC. It specifies CATRSVSQESPYYGYTF.

V is TRBV11-2 and J is TRBJ2-2; D is perhaps TRBD1 (5 bases). Trimming left V 3 bases short and J 0 bases short, with 17 bases between. The CDR3 loop spans 18 amino acids. CDR1 SGHAT and CDR2 FQNNGV come from the germline V gene. CDR3 bases: TGTGCCAGCAGCTTGCAACAAGGGGTGGTACCGAACACCGGGGAGCTGTTTTTT. Amino acids: CASSLQQGVVPNTGELFF.

There are many counts of this clonotype. V usage is TRBV7-6 and J usage is TRBJ2-1; 13 nucleotides agree with TRBD2. This CDR3 has 16 residues. V lost 5 bases and J lost 7; bases outside the gene matches: 8. Germline V lookup: CDR1 SGHVS, CDR2 FNYEAQ. The DNA for the CDR3 is TGTGCCAGCAGCCCGAGACTAGCGGGAGGAAGAAATGAGCAGTTCTTC. Translating it yields CASSPRLAGGRNEQFF.

This sequence joins TRBV15 and TRBJ1-5; no clear D. This CDR3 has 17 residues. The germline V gene encodes CDR1 LNHNV and CDR2 YYDKDF (reference sequence). The V end was cut by 4 bases, the J end by 2 bases, with 18 bases between. The DNA of the CDR3 is TGTGCCACCAGCAAGAGGTATGGGGAGGAGGGCAATCAGCCCCAGCATTTT. It codes for CATSKRYGEEGNQPQHF.

The chain uses TRBV27 and TRBJ1-2, with 7 positions matching TRBD1. CDR1 is MNHEY and CDR2 is SMNVEV in the germline V gene (reference sequence). The CDR3 covers 15 residues. V was pared by 5 bases and J by 4 bases, with 10 bases of the junction left unmatched. The CDR3 DNA reads TGTGCCAGCAGTGAGGGGGCGGGGGCTGGCTATGGCTACACCTTC. Protein product: CASSEGAGAGYGYTF.

The chain has TRBV6-5 and TRBJ1-5; D gene ambiguous. This CDR3 contains 15 residues. Germline CDR1 MNHEY, CDR2 SVGAGI. V lost 0 bases and J 4 bases, leaving 10 bases between the germline ends. The CDR3 here is CASSYSSNLNQPQHF. In DNA, the CDR3 is TGTGCCAGCAGTTACTCGTCCAATCTAAATCAGCCCCAGCATTTT.

The V and J genes are TRBV20-1 and TRBJ1-6; D uncertain. Trimming removed 6 bases from V and 9 bases from J, with 15 bases in between. This CDR3 is built from 13 residues. Germline CDR1 is DFQATT and CDR2 is SNEGSKA (reference sequence). In nucleotides, the CDR3 is TGCAGTGCGCAGAAGGTCGGAAGTTCACCCCTCCACTTT. It specifies CSAQKVGSSPLHF.

Comments on this clonotype: A much larger clonotype is one base distant, so this may be a read error. The genes are TRBV7-2 and TRBJ1-4; D is possibly TRBD1 (6 bases). The CDR3 runs to 14 residues. Deletions cut 2 bases from V and 7 bases from J, with 11 bases between. CDR1 SGHTA and CDR2 FQGNSA come from the germline V gene. The CDR3 bases are TGTGCCAGCAGCTTACGACAGGAGGGTGAAAAACTGTTTTTT. Residues: CASSLRQEGEKLFF.

This rearrangement joins TRBV3-1 to TRBJ1-3; a possible D gene is TRBD1 (5 bases). Germline assignment: CDR1 LGHDT and CDR2 YNNKEL (reference sequence). V dropped 0 bases and J dropped 3 bases, with 15 bases sitting between them. The CDR3 has 17 residues. DNA of the CDR3: TGTGCCAGCAGCCAAGAAGGAAGAGGGGTTCATGGAAACACCATATATTTT. Its translation is CASSQEGRGVHGNTIYF.

This clonotype was found a few times. The chain carries TRBV7-4 and TRBJ2-1, with 12 bases identical to TRBD2. The CDR3 is 15 amino acids. V was clipped by 5 bases and J by 6 bases; unmatched bases: 5. Germline-derived CDR1 and CDR2 are SGHVT and SQSDAQ. CDR3 DNA: TGTGCCAGCAGCCTTGGACTAGCGGGATCCAATGAGCAGTTCTTC. Translating gives CASSLGLAGSNEQFF.